Each of the 26 T cell receptor beta chains below was sequenced from the same sample in a study of T-cell memory formation after mild COVID-19. One entry per CDR3 protein, called by TCRdb with MiXCR from the 5' RACE reads. The data show 70,000 to 100,000 distinct CDR3 sequences, about 16% seen once. Sequencing was performed on PBMCs or a T cell subset sorted from them (not recorded which). The origin of the receptors is a man aged 18 to 30 who had mild COVID-19 (a few samples of this study predate the infection). Cell type and time point are not known.

This clonotype was detected a few times. CDR3 protein: CASGSSPLHF. In nucleotides, the CDR3 is TGTGCCAGCGGTTCATCACCCCTCCACTTT. This chain links TRBV27 with TRBJ1-6; unclear D gene. This CDR3 contains 10 residues. CDR1 is MNHEY, CDR2 SMNVEV, per germline (reference sequence). V was shortened by 8 bases and J by 10 bases, with 6 bases between the two germline ends.

This clonotype was observed a few times. CDR3 residues: CASSFSRTYEQYF. The CDR3 DNA sequence: TGTGCCAGCAGTTTCAGCAGGACCTACGAGCAGTACTTC. The chain links TRBV12-3 or TRBV12-4 to TRBJ2-7; no clear D. The CDR3 consists of 13 residues. V was trimmed by 3 bases and J by 2 bases, leaving 8 bases between them.

This clonotype appeared a few times. The chain employs TRBV7-7 and TRBJ1-1; D is ambiguous. CDR3 length equals 17 residues. The ends were cut back, 7 bases at V and 4 bases at J, with 25 bases in the middle. CDR1 is SSHAT, CDR2 FNYEAQ, per germline (reference sequence). The CDR3 nucleotides read TGTGCCAGCAACTTTCTGGCCCCGGTCCCCCGCGGCACTGAAGCTTTCTTT. This gives the protein CASNFLAPVPRGTEAFF. Drawing the rest from reference TRBV7-7 and TRBJ1-1, the complete variable domain is GAGVSQSPRYKVTKRGQDVTLRCDPISSHATLYWYQQALGQGPEFLTYFNYEAQPDKSGLPSDRFSAERPEGSISTLTIQRTEQRDSAMYRCASNFLAPVPRGTEAFFGQGTRLTVV.

The gene calls are TRBV12-3 or TRBV12-4 and TRBJ1-3; 10 bases agree with TRBD1. The CDR3 is 17 residues long. V trimming: 6 bases; J trimming: 4 bases; junction bases outside the gene matches: 12. Here the CDR3 DNA reads TGTGCCAGCAGCTCGTCACCGGGACAGGGGACCGGAAACACCATATATTTT. It translates to CASSSSPGQGTGNTIYF.

This sequence joins TRBV25-1 and TRBJ2-5, with 7 bases that match TRBD1. Looked up from germline, CDR1 is MGHDK and CDR2 is SYGVNS. This CDR3 comprises 15 residues. V was clipped by 2 bases and J by 3 bases; unmatched bases: 6. The CDR3 loop reads CASSEGTVIKETQYF. DNA of the CDR3: TGTGCCAGCAGTGAAGGGACAGTCATCAAAGAGACCCAGTACTTC.

This clonotype has a handful of counts. J is TRBJ2-3 and V is TRBV20-1, with D possibly being TRBD2 (5 bases). CDR1 DFQATT and CDR2 SNEGSKA come from the germline V gene (reference sequence). V dropped 4 bases and J dropped 3 bases, with 8 bases sitting between them. The CDR3 has 12 amino acids. CDR3 sequence: CSATTSTDTQYF. The CDR3 DNA reads TGCAGTGCTACCACTAGTACAGATACGCAGTATTTT.

This clonotype turned up a few times. V and J are TRBV7-8 and TRBJ2-3; D call uncertain. Trimming took 1 base from V and 2 from J, leaving 10 bases between them. The CDR3 has 15 residues. Looked up from germline, CDR1 is SGHVS and CDR2 is FQNEAQ. CDR3 nucleotide sequence: TGTGCCAGCAGCTTAGAAGTGGCACTCACAGATACGCAGTATTTT. Translated: CASSLEVALTDTQYF.

V gene TRBV11-2 combines with J gene TRBJ2-2; D gene unclear. The CDR3 covers 15 residues. Germline CDR1 SGHAT, CDR2 FQNNGV. The V end lost 2 bases, the J end lost 5 bases, and 12 bases lay between the germline ends. Here the CDR3 DNA reads TGTGCCAGCAGCTTACCGGCCGTAACTACCGGGGAGCTGTTTTTT. Translated, it gives CASSLPAVTTGELFF.

This clonotype has just a few counts. The V call is TRBV4-1, the J call TRBJ1-1; D possibly corresponds to TRBD1 (5 bases). Germline CDR1 MGHRA, CDR2 YSYEKL. V lost 4 bases to trimming and J lost 5 bases, with 17 bases between them. The CDR3 runs 15 residues. The DNA for the CDR3 is TGCGCCAGCAGCCCTTTTTGGGGGAGAGGAACTGAAGCTTTCTTT. Translating it yields CASSPFWGRGTEAFF.

This clonotype was seen more than once but under ten times. The chain has TRBV7-6 and TRBJ2-3; 13 bases are a match to TRBD2. The germline V gene encodes CDR1 SGHVS and CDR2 FNYEAQ. This CDR3 has 17 residues. Trimming took 3 bases from V and 0 from J; bases not matched to a gene: 3. For the CDR3, the DNA is TGTGCCAGCAGCTTGGGACTAGCGGGGTCCAGCACAGATACGCAGTATTTT. It is translated as CASSLGLAGSSTDTQYF.

This clonotype appeared a few times. The CDR3: CASSLNKNTEAFF. The CDR3 nucleotides read TGTGCCAGCAGCTTAAACAAGAACACTGAAGCTTTCTTT. The chain combines TRBV7-3 with TRBJ1-1; no reliable D call. Germline CDR1 reads SGHTA; CDR2 reads FQGTGA. The CDR3 contains 13 residues. The V end was cut by 1 base, the J end by 1 base, with 4 bases between.

CDR3 in amino acids: CASSYQDRGRPQHF. As DNA, the CDR3 is TGTGCCAGCAGTTACCAGGACAGGGGGCGGCCCCAGCATTTT. The V call is TRBV6-2 or TRBV6-3, the J call TRBJ1-5; 11 bases align to TRBD1. With V trimmed by 2 bases and J by 9 bases, 3 bases remained unmatched. Germline values: CDR1 MNHEY, CDR2 SVGEGT. The CDR3 is 14 amino acids.

This clonotype has only a few counts. The chain combines TRBV7-6 with TRBJ2-2, with 8 bases matching TRBD1. Germline V gives CDR1 SGHVS, CDR2 FNYEAQ. The CDR3 is made up of 17 amino acids. Trimming cost V 5 bases and J 1 base; bases outside gene matches: 9. The CDR3 coding sequence is TGTGCCAGCAGCCGGCGCCGGACAGGGTGGAACACCGGGGAGCTGTTTTTT. As protein: CASSRRRTGWNTGELFF.

The CDR3 loop is CASSLAPSSYGYTF. The CDR3 region has the DNA TGTGCCAGCAGCTTAGCGCCCAGTTCCTATGGCTACACCTTC. The chain recombines TRBV7-9 with TRBJ1-2; D unclear. The CDR3 spans 14 residues. V was pared by 0 bases and J by 4 bases, with 9 bases between. Germline V CDR1 and CDR2: SEHNR, FQNEAQ (reference sequence).

The chain employs TRBV12-3 or TRBV12-4 and TRBJ1-5, with 9 bases that match TRBD1. This CDR3 contains 13 residues. V was pared by 7 bases and J by 9 bases, with 7 bases of the junction left unmatched. In DNA form, the CDR3 reads TGTGCCAGCACAACAGGGGGCTCGGGGCCCCAGCATTTT. This encodes CASTTGGSGPQHF.

CDR3 sequence reads: CASSYVDSGQIVDTQYF. Written as DNA, the CDR3 is TGCGCCAGCAGCTACGTTGATTCGGGACAGATTGTAGATACCCAGTACTTC. The chain recombines TRBV5-1 with TRBJ2-5; 7 nucleotides agree with TRBD1. The CDR3 length is 17 residues. Losses at the gene ends were 3 bases for V and 8 bases for J; bases not matched to a gene: 19. Per germline, CDR1 SGHRS and CDR2 YFSETQ.

The genes are TRBV19 and TRBJ2-7; D might be TRBD1 or TRBD2, each matching 5 bases. CDR3 size: 14 residues. Germline CDR1 and CDR2: LNHDA and SQIVND (reference sequence). V was cut by 6 bases and J by 2 bases, with 14 bases left in between. The CDR3 nucleotides read TGTGCCAGTAGCTACCGGGACGACACCTACGAGCAGTACTTC. This encodes CASSYRDDTYEQYF.

This clonotype was counted a few times. The chain has TRBV11-3 and TRBJ2-1; TRBD2 might be the D (5 bases). Germline assignment: CDR1 SGHNT and CDR2 YENEEA. The CDR3 sequence is 14 residues long. The V end lost 5 bases, the J end lost 0 bases, and 8 bases lay between the germline ends. The CDR3, as DNA: TGTGCCAGCAGCGAAAGCGGCTCCTACAATGAGCAGTTCTTC. Protein sequence: CASSESGSYNEQFF.

This clonotype was seen more than once but under ten times. The chain links TRBV20-1 to TRBJ2-4; 14 nucleotides agree with TRBD2. V lost 5 bases to trimming and J lost 0 bases; unmatched junction nucleotides: 6. Germline V gene sequence: CDR1 DFQATT, CDR2 SNEGSKA (reference sequence). The CDR3 runs 17 residues. DNA of the CDR3: TGCAGTGCTGCCGGGACTAGCGGGGGAAGAGCCAAAAACATTCAGTACTTC. This codes for CSAAGTSGGRAKNIQYF.

There are a few counts of this clonotype. The V and J genes are TRBV29-1 and TRBJ2-5; D ambiguous. CDR3 length: 12 amino acids. The germline gives CDR1 SQVTM, CDR2 ANQGSEA. Trimming shortened V by 7 bases and J by 4 bases, and 13 bases separated the two germline ends. The CDR3 DNA reads TGCAGCGCGGGCCCCAGGATAGAGACCCAGTACTTC. Residues: CSAGPRIETQYF.

The chain carries TRBV7-2 and TRBJ2-5; D is possibly TRBD1 (5 bases). With 4 bases removed from V and 5 bases from J, the gap between germline ends came to 14 bases. Germline assignment: CDR1 SGHTA and CDR2 FQGNSA. The CDR3 is made up of 14 amino acids. This CDR3 reads CASSSPLAGETQYF. In DNA form, the CDR3 reads TGTGCCAGCAGCTCCCCATTGGCAGGGGAGACCCAGTACTTC.

V and J are TRBV6-5 and TRBJ2-7; D unclear. The germline gives CDR1 MNHEY, CDR2 SVGAGI. CDR3 length equals 13 residues. Trimming left V 2 bases short and J 2 bases short, with 7 bases between. CDR3 nucleotides: TGTGCCAGCAGTTACGGGGTAGCCTACGAGCAGTACTTC. This translates into CASSYGVAYEQYF.

This clonotype was detected a few times. The chain couples TRBV12-3 or TRBV12-4 to TRBJ1-6; D is unclear. There are 11 residues in the CDR3. The V end was cut by 5 bases, the J end by 12 bases, with 8 bases between. CDR3 region: CASSQGGPLHF. The CDR3 DNA sequence: TGTGCCAGCAGTCAAGGTGGACCCCTCCACTTT.

This clonotype has more than one count but fewer than ten. The chain combines TRBV5-5 with TRBJ2-7, with 7 bases fitting TRBD1. Unmatched junction bases numbered 13, after V lost 4 bases and J lost 3 bases. Looked up from germline, CDR1 is SGHKS and CDR2 is YYEKEE (reference sequence). The CDR3 sequence is 16 residues long. The CDR3 loop reads CASSATPGQLSYEQYF. The CDR3 coding sequence is TGTGCCAGCAGCGCTACGCCGGGACAGTTGAGCTACGAGCAGTACTTC.

This clonotype has just a few counts. The rearrangement links TRBV4-2 to TRBJ2-7; TRBD1 or TRBD2 may be the D gene (6 bases each). This CDR3 comprises 17 residues. Germline lookup yields CDR1 LGHNA and CDR2 YNFKEQ. Trimming removed 3 bases from V and 1 base from J, with 19 bases in between. The CDR3: CASSHAPGAVKSYEQYF. CDR3 DNA: TGTGCCAGCAGCCATGCTCCGGGGGCAGTGAAGTCCTACGAGCAGTACTTC.

This clonotype was detected ten times or more. The chain employs TRBV20-1 and TRBJ2-5; D is ambiguous. CDR1 is DFQATT and CDR2 is SNEGSKA in the germline V gene (reference sequence). Trimming pared 1 base from V and 4 bases from J, leaving 7 bases between. The CDR3 has 12 residues. The CDR3 DNA is TGCAGTGCTAGAGTAAGGGTAGAGACCCAGTACTTC. Translation gives CSARVRVETQYF.